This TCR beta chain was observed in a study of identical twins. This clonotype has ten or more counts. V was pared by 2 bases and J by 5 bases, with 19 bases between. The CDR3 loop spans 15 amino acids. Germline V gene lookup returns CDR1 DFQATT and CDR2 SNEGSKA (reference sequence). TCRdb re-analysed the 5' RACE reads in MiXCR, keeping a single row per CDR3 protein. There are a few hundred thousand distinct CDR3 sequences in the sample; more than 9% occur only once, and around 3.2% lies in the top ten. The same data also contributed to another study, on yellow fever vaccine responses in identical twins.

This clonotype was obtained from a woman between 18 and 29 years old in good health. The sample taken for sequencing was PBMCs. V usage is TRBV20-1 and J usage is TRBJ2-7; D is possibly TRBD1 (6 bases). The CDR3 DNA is TGCAGTGCTAGAATTTCGGGACACAAAAAAAACGAGCAGTACTTC. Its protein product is CSARISGHKKNEQYF.